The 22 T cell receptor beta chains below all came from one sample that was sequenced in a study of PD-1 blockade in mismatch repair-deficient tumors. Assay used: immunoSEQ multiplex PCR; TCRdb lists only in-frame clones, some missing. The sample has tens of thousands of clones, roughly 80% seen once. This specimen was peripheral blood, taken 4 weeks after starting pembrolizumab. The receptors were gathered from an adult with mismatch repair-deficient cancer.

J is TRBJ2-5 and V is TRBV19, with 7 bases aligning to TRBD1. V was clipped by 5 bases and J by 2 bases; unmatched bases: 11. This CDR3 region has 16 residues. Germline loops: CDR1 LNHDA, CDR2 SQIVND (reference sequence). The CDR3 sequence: CASSQRPRTGQETQYF. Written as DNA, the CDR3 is TGTGCCAGTAGTCAAAGGCCGCGGACAGGACAAGAGACCCAGTACTTC.

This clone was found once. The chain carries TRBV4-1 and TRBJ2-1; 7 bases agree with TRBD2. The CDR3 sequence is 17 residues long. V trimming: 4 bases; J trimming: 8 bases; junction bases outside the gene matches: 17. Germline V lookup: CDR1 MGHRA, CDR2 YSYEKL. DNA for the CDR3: TGCGCCAGCAGCCCCTTGGTTGGCGGGAGTGGGTTGGATGAGCAGTTCTTC. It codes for CASSPLVGGSGLDEQFF.

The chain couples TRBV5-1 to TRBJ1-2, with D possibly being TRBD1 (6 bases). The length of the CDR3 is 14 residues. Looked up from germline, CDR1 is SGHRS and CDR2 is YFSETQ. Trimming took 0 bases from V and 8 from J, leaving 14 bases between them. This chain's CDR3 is CASSLEDSSSGYTF. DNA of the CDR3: TGCGCCAGCAGCTTGGAGGACAGTTCATCAGGCTACACCTTC.

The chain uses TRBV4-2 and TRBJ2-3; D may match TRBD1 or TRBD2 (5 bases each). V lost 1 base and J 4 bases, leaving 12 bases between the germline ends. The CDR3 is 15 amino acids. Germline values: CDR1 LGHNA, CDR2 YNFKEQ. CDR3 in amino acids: CASSQVQASSDTQYF. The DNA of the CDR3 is TGTGCCAGCAGCCAAGTACAGGCTAGCTCAGATACGCAGTATTTT.

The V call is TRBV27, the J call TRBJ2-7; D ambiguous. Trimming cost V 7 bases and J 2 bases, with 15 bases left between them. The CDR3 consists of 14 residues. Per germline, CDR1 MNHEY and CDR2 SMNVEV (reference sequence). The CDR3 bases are TGTGCCAGCAAACGGGCAGGCGGCCCCTACGAGCAGTACTTC. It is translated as CASKRAGGPYEQYF.

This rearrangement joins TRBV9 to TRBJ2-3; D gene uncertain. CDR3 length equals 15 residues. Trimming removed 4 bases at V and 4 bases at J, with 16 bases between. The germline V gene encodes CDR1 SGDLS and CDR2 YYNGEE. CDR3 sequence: CASSPLKTPADTQYF. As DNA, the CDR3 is TGTGCCAGCAGCCCGTTGAAAACCCCCGCAGATACGCAGTATTTT. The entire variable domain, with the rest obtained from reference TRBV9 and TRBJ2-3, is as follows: DSGVTQTPKHLITATGQRVTLRCSPRSGDLSVYWYQQSLDQGLQFLIQYYNGEERAKGNILERFSAQQFPDLHSELNLSSLELGDSALYFCASSPLKTPADTQYFGPGTRLTVL.

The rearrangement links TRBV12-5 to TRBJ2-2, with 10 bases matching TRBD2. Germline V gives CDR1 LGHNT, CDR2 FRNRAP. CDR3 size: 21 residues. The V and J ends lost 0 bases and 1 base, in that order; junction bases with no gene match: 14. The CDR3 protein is CASGLVPGGLAGVRNTGELFF. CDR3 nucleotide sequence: TGTGCTAGTGGTTTGGTACCCGGGGGGCTAGCGGGAGTCCGGAACACCGGGGAGCTGTTTTTT.

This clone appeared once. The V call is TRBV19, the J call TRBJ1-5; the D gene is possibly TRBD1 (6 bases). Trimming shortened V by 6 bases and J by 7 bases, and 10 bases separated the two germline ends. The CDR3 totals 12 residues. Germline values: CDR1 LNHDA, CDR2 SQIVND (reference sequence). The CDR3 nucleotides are TGTGCCAGTAGAGACAGGAACCAGCCCCAGCATTTT. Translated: CASRDRNQPQHF.

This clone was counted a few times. Here the CDR3 reads CASSVEVSNQPQHF. The CDR3 DNA follows: TGTGCCAGCAGCGTAGAGGTTAGCAATCAGCCCCAGCATTTT. J is TRBJ1-5 and V is TRBV9; D ambiguous. The CDR3 contains 14 residues. Trimming removed 0 bases from V and 0 bases from J, with 4 bases in between. Germline V gives CDR1 SGDLS, CDR2 YYNGEE. Using reference TRBV9 and TRBJ1-5 for the parts outside the CDR3, the full variable domain is DSGVTQTPKHLITATGQRVTLRCSPRSGDLSVYWYQQSLDQGLQFLIQYYNGEERAKGNILERFSAQQFPDLHSELNLSSLELGDSALYFCASSVEVSNQPQHFGDGTRLSIL.

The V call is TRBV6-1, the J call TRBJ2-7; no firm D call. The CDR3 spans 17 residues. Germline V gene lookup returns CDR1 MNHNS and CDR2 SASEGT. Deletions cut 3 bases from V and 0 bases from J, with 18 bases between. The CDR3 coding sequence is TGTGCCAGCAGTGACCGCCCCGGGCTAGGCCCCTCCTACGAGCAGTACTTC. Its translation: CASSDRPGLGPSYEQYF.

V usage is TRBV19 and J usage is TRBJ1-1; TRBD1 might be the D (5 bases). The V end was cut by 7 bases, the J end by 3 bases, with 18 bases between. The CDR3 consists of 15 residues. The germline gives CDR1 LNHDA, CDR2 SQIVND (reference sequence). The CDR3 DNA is TGTGCCAGTAAGGGTCTCGGGCTGGGGGACACTGAAGCTTTCTTT. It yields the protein CASKGLGLGDTEAFF.

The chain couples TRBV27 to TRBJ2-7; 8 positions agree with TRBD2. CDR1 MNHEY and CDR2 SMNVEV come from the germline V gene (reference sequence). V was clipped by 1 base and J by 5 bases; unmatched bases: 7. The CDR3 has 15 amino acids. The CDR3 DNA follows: TGTGCCAGCAGTTTATATGCCGGGACTAGGAACGAGCAGTACTTC. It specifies CASSLYAGTRNEQYF.

CDR3 region: CASSWADEQYF. CDR3 nucleotide sequence: TGCGCCAGCAGCTGGGCCGACGAGCAGTACTTC. The chain recombines TRBV5-1 with TRBJ2-7, with D uncertain. The germline gives CDR1 SGHRS, CDR2 YFSETQ. Trimming cost V 3 bases and J 5 bases, with 6 bases left between them. The CDR3 is 11 residues long.

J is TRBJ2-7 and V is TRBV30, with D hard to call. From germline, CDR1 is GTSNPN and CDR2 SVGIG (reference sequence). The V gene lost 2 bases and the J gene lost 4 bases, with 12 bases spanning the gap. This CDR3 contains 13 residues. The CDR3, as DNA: TGTGCCTGGAGTAAAAGCCTGGGTTACGAGCAGTACTTC. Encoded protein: CAWSKSLGYEQYF.

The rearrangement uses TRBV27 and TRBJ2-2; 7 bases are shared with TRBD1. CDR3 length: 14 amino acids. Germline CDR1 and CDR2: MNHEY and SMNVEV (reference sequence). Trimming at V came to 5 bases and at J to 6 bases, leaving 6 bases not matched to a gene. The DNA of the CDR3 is TGTGCCAGCAGTCCCTCGACAGGGCCCGGGGAGCTGTTTTTT. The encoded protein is CASSPSTGPGELFF.

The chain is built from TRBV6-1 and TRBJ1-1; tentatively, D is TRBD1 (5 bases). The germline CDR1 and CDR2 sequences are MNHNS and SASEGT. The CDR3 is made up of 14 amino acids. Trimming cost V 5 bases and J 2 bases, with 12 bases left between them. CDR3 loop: CASSPPGTNTEAFF. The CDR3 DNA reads TGTGCCAGCAGTCCCCCCGGGACTAACACTGAAGCTTTCTTT.

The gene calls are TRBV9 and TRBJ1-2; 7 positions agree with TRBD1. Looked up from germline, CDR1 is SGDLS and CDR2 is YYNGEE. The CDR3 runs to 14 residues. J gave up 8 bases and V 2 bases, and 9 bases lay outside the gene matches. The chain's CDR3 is CASSVSQTGVGYTF. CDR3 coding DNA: TGTGCCAGCAGCGTCTCCCAAACAGGGGTAGGCTACACCTTC.

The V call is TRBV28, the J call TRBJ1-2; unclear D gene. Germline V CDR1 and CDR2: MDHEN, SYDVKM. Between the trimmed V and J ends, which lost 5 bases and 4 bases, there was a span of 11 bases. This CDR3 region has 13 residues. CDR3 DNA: TGTGCCAGCAGTGTCGGGCCGGCCTATGGCTACACCTTC. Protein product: CASSVGPAYGYTF.

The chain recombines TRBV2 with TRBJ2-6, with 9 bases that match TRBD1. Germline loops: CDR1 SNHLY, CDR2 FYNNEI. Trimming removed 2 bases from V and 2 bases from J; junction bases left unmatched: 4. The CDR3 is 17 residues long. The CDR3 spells CASSERRTGAGANVLTF. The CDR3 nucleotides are TGTGCCAGCAGTGAACGTCGGACAGGGGCTGGGGCCAACGTCCTGACTTTC.

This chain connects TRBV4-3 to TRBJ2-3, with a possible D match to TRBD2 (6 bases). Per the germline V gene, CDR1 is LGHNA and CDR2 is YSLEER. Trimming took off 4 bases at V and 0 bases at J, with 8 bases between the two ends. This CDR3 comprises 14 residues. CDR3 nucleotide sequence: TGCGCCAGCAGCCGAGGGACTAGCACAGATACGCAGTATTTT. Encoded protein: CASSRGTSTDTQYF.

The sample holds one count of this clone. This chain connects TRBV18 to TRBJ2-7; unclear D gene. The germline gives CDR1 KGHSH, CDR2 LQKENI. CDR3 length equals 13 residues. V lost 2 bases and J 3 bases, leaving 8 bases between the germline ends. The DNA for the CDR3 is TGTGCCAGCTCACCATTGGCTCTCTACGAGCAGTACTTC. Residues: CASSPLALYEQYF.

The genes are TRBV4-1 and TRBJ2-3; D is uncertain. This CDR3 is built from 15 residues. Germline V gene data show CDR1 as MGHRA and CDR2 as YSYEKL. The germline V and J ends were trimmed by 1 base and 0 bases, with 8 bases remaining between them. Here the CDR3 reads CASSQVMLSTDTQYF. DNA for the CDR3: TGCGCCAGCAGCCAAGTAATGCTGAGCACAGATACGCAGTATTTT.